This T cell receptor (beta chain) was observed in a study of T cells in narcolepsy. Assay: immunoSEQ multiplex PCR; the TCRdb copy retains only in-frame clones and omits some. The table has more than 30,000 clones, roughly 80% seen once. The CDR3 extends over 13 amino acids. CDR1 is MNHNS and CDR2 is SASEGT in the germline V gene. With V trimmed by 6 bases and J by 3 bases, 5 bases remained unmatched. In the case of this clone: What it binds is not known.

Regarding the study as a whole: Reportedly, autoreactive clonotypes were serially detected in patients' blood but not controls'. Autoreactive HCRT-specific and TRIB2-specific clonotypes were marked in same-patient CSF-versus-blood CD4+ comparisons.

The chain joins TRBV6-1 to TRBJ2-7, with 7 bases fitting TRBD1. Sequenced: CD45RA- memory CD4+ T cells from PBMCs. This TCR derives from a human donor with narcolepsy. The CDR3 sequence is CASSGSGGYEQYV. CDR3 in DNA: TGTGCCAGCAGCGGCTCAGGGGGCTACGAGCAGTACGTC.